Presented here are 30 T cell receptor beta chains from one specimen sequenced in a study of blood T cells in healthy people across ages. Primers used in a second PCR of about 6 to 12 cycles were a sample-barcoded 5' primer and a J-beta primer mix. TCRdb re-called the 5' RACE reads through MiXCR, storing one row per CDR3 protein. The data show approximately 360,000 distinct CDR3 sequences, about 52% seen once. The source material was blood. The receptors stem from a man aged 60 to 69 in good health.

On this clonotype: A read error may produce the germline difference seen at one junction end. The chain combines TRBV7-7 with TRBJ2-1; TRBD1 is a possible D gene (6 bases). This CDR3 is 15 amino acids long. Germline V gene data show CDR1 as SSHAT and CDR2 as FNYEAQ (reference sequence). CDR3 DNA sequence: TGTGCTAGCAGTCAGGGGAAAAGCTCCTACAATGAGCAGTTCTTC. It codes for CASSQGKSSYNEQFF.

With regard to this clonotype: A read error may explain this, as a much larger clone is one base away. This chain links TRBV7-2 with TRBJ2-1; TRBD1 is a possible D gene (5 bases). Trimming left V 5 bases short and J 6 bases short, with 14 bases between. Germline CDR1 and CDR2: SGHTA and FQGNSA. The CDR3 consists of 14 residues. The CDR3, as DNA: TGTGCCAGCAGCACAAAGGGGTTAAGCAATGAGCAGTTCTTC. Amino acids: CASSTKGLSNEQFF.

The chain links TRBV29-1 to TRBJ2-7; 14 bases are a match to TRBD2. The CDR3 spans 15 residues. Trimming took 4 bases from V and 4 from J; bases not matched to a gene: 6. Germline V gene lookup returns CDR1 SQVTM and CDR2 ANQGSEA. The CDR3 spells CSVVSTSGGGYEQYF. In DNA, the CDR3 is TGCAGCGTTGTTTCGACTAGCGGGGGGGGTTACGAGCAGTACTTC.

As to this clonotype: A much larger clonotype is one base distant, so this may be a read error. The V call is TRBV14, the J call TRBJ2-7; possible D gene TRBD2, 5 bases. The DNA matches TRBJ2-5 better at its end, which makes the J call doubtful. CDR1 and CDR2 from the germline V gene are SGHDN and FVKESK. The CDR3 is 18 residues long. The CDR3 loop is CAGSRNTARGSSRETQYF. For the CDR3, the DNA is TGTGCCGGCTCCCGTAATACCGCCCGAGGGAGTAGTCGAGAGACCCAGTACTTC.

This sequence joins TRBV29-1 and TRBJ2-5, with TRBD2 identical over 8 bases. Germline V gene data show CDR1 as SQVTM and CDR2 as ANQGSEA. This CDR3 contains 14 residues. The J segment lost 4 bases and the V segment lost 5 bases, leaving 9 bases of the junction unmatched. The CDR3 here is CSVRPGLVPETQYF. The CDR3 nucleotides read TGCAGCGTTCGTCCGGGACTAGTACCAGAGACCCAGTACTTC.

This chain's CDR3 is CASSFLREGQPQHF. As DNA, the CDR3 is TGTGCCAGCAGTTTCTTGAGGGAGGGTCAGCCCCAGCATTTT. The rearrangement links TRBV27 to TRBJ1-5; D is uncertain. V lost 3 bases and J 6 bases, leaving 12 bases between the germline ends. Germline CDR1 MNHEY, CDR2 SMNVEV (reference sequence). This CDR3 has 14 amino acids.

This chain connects TRBV29-1 to TRBJ2-4; D uncertain. The germline CDR1 and CDR2 sequences are SQVTM and ANQGSEA. V lost 8 bases to trimming and J lost 7 bases, with 12 bases between them. The CDR3 totals 11 residues. The CDR3 reads CSRRLGNIQYF. In DNA, the CDR3 is TGCAGCCGGCGCTTGGGGAACATTCAGTACTTC.

The chain carries TRBV20-1 and TRBJ2-7, with TRBD1 matching over 9 bases. CDR1 and CDR2 from the germline V gene are DFQATT and SNEGSKA (reference sequence). The V segment lost 6 bases and the J segment 4 bases; nucleotides outside the gene matches: 7. The CDR3 covers 13 residues. DNA of the CDR3: TGCAGTGCAAGGGACAGGGTGGGTTACGAGCAGTACTTC. The encoded protein is CSARDRVGYEQYF.

The chain combines TRBV19 with TRBJ2-4; possibly TRBD1 for D (6 bases). The J call may be faulty, since TRBJ2-7 better matches the DNA end. The CDR3 runs 20 residues. Per the germline V gene, CDR1 is LNHDA and CDR2 is SQIVND (reference sequence). The CDR3 DNA sequence: TGTGCCAGTAGTCGATTTCCGCTACAGGGATTTGAAGTAGAATCCTACGAGCAGTACTTC. It encodes CASSRFPLQGFEVESYEQYF.

In its sample, this clonotype was seen a few times. The CDR3 here is CASSYPKRGWDEQYF. Written as DNA, the CDR3 is TGTGCCAGCAGTTACCCGAAGAGGGGCTGGGACGAGCAGTACTTC. The chain joins TRBV6-2 or TRBV6-3 to TRBJ2-7, with D possibly called TRBD1 or TRBD2 (5 bases each). CDR3 size: 15 residues. Germline V gives CDR1 MNHEY, CDR2 SVGEGT. V was pared by 2 bases and J by 5 bases, with 16 bases between.

J is TRBJ1-5 and V is TRBV7-2, with D tentatively TRBD1 (6 bases). This CDR3 spans 16 amino acids. V was shortened by 2 bases and J by 6 bases, with 17 bases between the two germline ends. Germline-derived CDR1 and CDR2 are SGHTA and FQGNSA. The CDR3 loop reads CASSLFFGGTAQPQHF. CDR3 bases: TGTGCCAGCAGCTTATTTTTTGGGGGCACCGCTCAGCCCCAGCATTTT. Drawing the rest from reference TRBV7-2 and TRBJ1-5, the complete variable domain is GAGVSQSPSNKVTEKGKDVELRCDPISGHTALYWYRQSLGQGLEFLIYFQGNSAPDKSGLPSDRFSAERTGGSVSTLTIQRTQQEDSAVYLCASSLFFGGTAQPQHFGDGTRLSIL.

The chain's CDR3 is CASSSGTATSADTQYF. CDR3 in DNA: TGCGCCAGCAGCTCAGGGACAGCCACTAGCGCAGATACGCAGTATTTT. This chain joins TRBV5-1 and TRBJ2-3; D is tentatively TRBD1 or TRBD2 (7 bases each). Trimming stripped 3 bases from V and 4 bases from J, with 18 bases between. The CDR3 consists of 16 residues. Germline CDR1 and CDR2: SGHRS and YFSETQ. Full variable domain (outside the CDR3, taken from reference TRBV5-1 and TRBJ2-3): KAGVTQTPRYLIKTRGQQVTLSCSPISGHRSVSWYQQTPGQGLQFLFEYFSETQRNKGNFPGRFSGRQFSNSRSEMNVSTLELGDSALYLCASSSGTATSADTQYFGPGTRLTVL.

This clonotype was counted once. The CDR3, as DNA: TGTGCCAGCTCACCTTACCGGGACGGCGACAATGAGCAGTTCTTC. Amino acids: CASSPYRDGDNEQFF. The gene calls are TRBV18 and TRBJ2-1; perhaps D is TRBD1 or TRBD2 (5 bases each). This CDR3 comprises 15 residues. V was pared by 3 bases and J by 5 bases, with 14 bases between. CDR1 and CDR2 (germline): KGHSH, LQKENI.

The chain joins TRBV20-1 to TRBJ2-7; TRBD1 is a possible D gene (5 bases). Looked up from germline, CDR1 is DFQATT and CDR2 is SNEGSKA (reference sequence). V lost 6 bases, J lost 3 bases, and 24 bases lay in between. The CDR3 consists of 16 residues. Here the CDR3 reads CSARAPRNSAFYEQYF. For the CDR3, the DNA is TGCAGTGCCAGGGCCCCTAGGAACTCTGCTTTCTACGAGCAGTACTTC.

V usage is TRBV25-1 and J usage is TRBJ2-5, with D uncertain. CDR1 and CDR2 (germline): MGHDK, SYGVNS. The CDR3 runs to 13 residues. V lost 1 base to trimming and J lost 3 bases, with 6 bases between them. This chain's CDR3 is CASSEFGKETQYF. The CDR3 nucleotides read TGTGCCAGCAGTGAATTTGGTAAAGAGACCCAGTACTTC.

The chain joins TRBV11-2 to TRBJ2-1, with D perhaps TRBD1 (6 bases). V shed 7 bases and J shed 4 bases, with 17 bases lying between them. CDR3 length equals 15 residues. CDR1 is SGHAT and CDR2 is FQNNGV in the germline V gene. The CDR3 loop reads CASTPAGGAYNEQFF. The CDR3 DNA follows: TGTGCCAGCACCCCAGCTGGGGGCGCATACAATGAGCAGTTCTTC. Drawing the rest from reference TRBV11-2 and TRBJ2-1, the complete variable domain is EAGVAQSPRYKIIEKRQSVAFWCNPISGHATLYWYQQILGQGPKLLIQFQNNGVVDDSQLPKDRFSAERLKGVDSTLKIQPAKLEDSAVYLCASTPAGGAYNEQFFGPGTRLTVL.

The chain recombines TRBV28 with TRBJ2-3; 11 bases align to TRBD2. CDR3 length: 14 residues. V lost 6 bases to trimming and J lost 4 bases; unmatched junction nucleotides: 3. The germline V gene encodes CDR1 MDHEN and CDR2 SYDVKM. The chain's CDR3 is CASSPLAGADTQYF. CDR3 nucleotide sequence: TGTGCCAGCAGCCCACTAGCGGGAGCAGATACGCAGTATTTT.

The sample holds a few counts of this clonotype. The chain uses TRBV5-5 and TRBJ1-6; D possibly corresponds to TRBD1 (6 bases). Germline V lookup: CDR1 SGHKS, CDR2 YYEKEE (reference sequence). There are 15 residues in the CDR3. The ends were cut back, 1 base at V and 6 bases at J, with 11 bases in the middle. This CDR3 reads CASSLRDMGNSPLHF. DNA of the CDR3: TGTGCCAGCAGCTTGCGGGACATGGGTAATTCACCCCTCCACTTT.

This clonotype was found a few times. The CDR3 DNA reads as TGTGCCAGCAGCGCAGGACAGGGGAAGACCTACGAGCAGTACTTC. The encoded protein is CASSAGQGKTYEQYF. The chain employs TRBV9 and TRBJ2-7; 9 nucleotides line up with TRBD1. From germline, CDR1 is SGDLS and CDR2 YYNGEE. The ends lost 3 bases at V and 2 bases at J; junction bases unmatched: 6. CDR3 length: 15 amino acids.

This clonotype came up a few times. The chain is built from TRBV20-1 and TRBJ2-1; 7 bases are a match to TRBD1. V was clipped by 0 bases and J by 5 bases; unmatched bases: 13. The CDR3 runs to 17 residues. CDR1 DFQATT and CDR2 SNEGSKA come from the germline V gene (reference sequence). DNA for the CDR3: TGCAGTGCTAGAGAGCCGTATGGGACCCAGGGGGACAATGAGCAGTTCTTC. Translating it yields CSAREPYGTQGDNEQFF.

The chain carries TRBV20-1 and TRBJ2-7; D gene unclear. The CDR3 spans 14 residues. V lost 2 bases and J 0 bases, leaving 11 bases between the germline ends. In germline, CDR1 is DFQATT, CDR2 SNEGSKA (reference sequence). As DNA, the CDR3 is TGCAGTGCTAGACGTCGCCCGAGCTCCTACGAGCAGTACTTC. It encodes CSARRRPSSYEQYF.

CDR3: CASSVAGGHAQYF. The CDR3 DNA sequence: TGTGCCAGCAGCGTAGCCGGAGGCCATGCGCAGTATTTT. The rearrangement links TRBV11-2 to TRBJ2-3; TRBD2 is a possible D gene (5 bases). The CDR3 loop spans 13 amino acids. V lost 5 bases and J lost 10, with 16 bases in between. CDR1 SGHAT and CDR2 FQNNGV come from the germline V gene.

The chain combines TRBV6-5 with TRBJ2-6; unclear D gene. This CDR3 comprises 15 residues. CDR1 and CDR2 (germline): MNHEY, SVGAGI. Trimming shortened V by 8 bases and J by 0 bases, and 11 bases separated the two germline ends. The CDR3 sequence is CASQADPSGANVLTF. The CDR3 DNA sequence: TGTGCCAGCCAGGCAGATCCCTCTGGGGCCAACGTCCTGACTTTC.

This clonotype has more than one count but fewer than ten. V gene TRBV9 combines with J gene TRBJ2-5; 11 bases are shared with TRBD2. In germline, CDR1 is SGDLS, CDR2 YYNGEE. The CDR3 length is 16 residues. The ends lost 4 bases at V and 7 bases at J; junction bases unmatched: 12. CDR3 in amino acids: CASSSGLAGGGRTQYF. CDR3 sequence (DNA): TGTGCCAGCAGCTCTGGACTAGCGGGTGGCGGAAGGACCCAGTACTTC.

This chain uses TRBV5-1 with TRBJ2-1, with D possibly being TRBD1 (7 bases). V lost 5 bases and J 8 bases, leaving 20 bases between the germline ends. CDR1 SGHRS and CDR2 YFSETQ come from the germline V gene. The CDR3 is made up of 15 amino acids. The chain's CDR3 is CASRSEQGRLDEQFF. For the CDR3, the DNA is TGCGCCAGCAGATCCGAACAGGGGAGGCTTGATGAGCAGTTCTTC.

This clonotype was recorded a few times. The chain uses TRBV3-1 and TRBJ2-3; 12 bases align to TRBD2. Germline V gene sequence: CDR1 LGHDT, CDR2 YNNKEL (reference sequence). The CDR3 is 19 residues long. Unmatched junction bases numbered 12, after V lost 2 bases and J lost 3 bases. This CDR3 is CASSQISASGRAWTDTQYF. CDR3 in DNA: TGTGCCAGCAGCCAAATCTCAGCTAGCGGGAGGGCATGGACAGATACGCAGTATTTT.

As concerns this clonotype: This may be a read error, as it is one base from a much larger clone. The chain recombines TRBV29-1 with TRBJ1-1; possible D gene TRBD1, 6 bases. CDR1 and CDR2 (germline): SQVTM, ANQGSEA. The CDR3 runs to 14 residues. This CDR3 reads CSVERGGVNTEAYF. The CDR3 DNA follows: TGCAGCGTCGAGAGGGGGGGGGTGAACACTGAAGCTTACTTT.

This clonotype was observed many times. This rearrangement joins TRBV7-2 to TRBJ2-3; D may match TRBD1 or TRBD2 (6 bases each). V lost 1 base and J lost 11, with 19 bases in between. The CDR3 totals 15 residues. Per germline, CDR1 SGHTA and CDR2 FQGNSA. CDR3 sequence reads: CASSLGSGTHGGQYF. The CDR3 DNA follows: TGTGCCAGCAGCTTAGGGTCGGGGACACACGGGGGGCAGTATTTT. The whole variable domain, filled in from reference TRBV7-2 and TRBJ2-3, reads GAGVSQSPSNKVTEKGKDVELRCDPISGHTALYWYRQSLGQGLEFLIYFQGNSAPDKSGLPSDRFSAERTGGSVSTLTIQRTQQEDSAVYLCASSLGSGTHGGQYFGPGTRLTVL.

Turning to this clonotype: Sequence at one end of the junction differs from germline and may be a read error. This rearrangement joins TRBV27 to TRBJ1-2; D remains ambiguous. Germline V CDR1 and CDR2: MNHEY, SMNVEV (reference sequence). The CDR3 extends over 16 amino acids. The chain's CDR3 is CASSLAGTTANYGYTF. DNA for the CDR3: TGCGCCAGCAGTTTGGCAGGTACTACAGCTAACTATGGCTACACCTTC.

The chain carries TRBV6-5 and TRBJ2-7; D not certain. CDR3 length equals 14 residues. The germline V gene encodes CDR1 MNHEY and CDR2 SVGAGI. V was clipped by 6 bases and J by 2 bases, with 14 bases between them. CDR3 sequence (DNA): TGTGCCAGCAGCATCCTCCGAGGCCCCTACGAGCAGTACTTC. The encoded protein is CASSILRGPYEQYF.